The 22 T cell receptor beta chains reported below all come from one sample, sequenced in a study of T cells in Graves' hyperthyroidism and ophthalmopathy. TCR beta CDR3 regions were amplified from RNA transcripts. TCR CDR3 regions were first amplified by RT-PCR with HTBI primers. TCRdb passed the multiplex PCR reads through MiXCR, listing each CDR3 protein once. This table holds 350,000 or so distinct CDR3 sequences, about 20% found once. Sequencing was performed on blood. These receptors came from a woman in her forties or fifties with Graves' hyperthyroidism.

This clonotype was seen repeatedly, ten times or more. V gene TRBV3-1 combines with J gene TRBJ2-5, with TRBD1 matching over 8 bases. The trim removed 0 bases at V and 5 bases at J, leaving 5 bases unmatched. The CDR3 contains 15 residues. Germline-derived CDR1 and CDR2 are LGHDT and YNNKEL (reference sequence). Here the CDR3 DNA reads TGTGCCAGCAGCCAAGACTTGACAGGGGCCGAGACCCAGTACTTC. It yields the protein CASSQDLTGAETQYF.

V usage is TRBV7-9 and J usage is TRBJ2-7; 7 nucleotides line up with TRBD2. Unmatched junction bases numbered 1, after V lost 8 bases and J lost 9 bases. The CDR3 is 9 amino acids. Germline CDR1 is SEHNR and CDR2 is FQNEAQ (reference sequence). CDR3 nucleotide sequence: TGTGCCAGCGGGGGGGGGCAGTACGTC. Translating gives CASGGGQYV.

The CDR3 DNA sequence: TGTGCCAGCAGCGACAGGGGGTCCTACAATGAGCAGTTCTTC. Protein product: CASSDRGSYNEQFF. The V and J genes are TRBV7-2 and TRBJ2-1, with 9 bases lining up with TRBD1. J was trimmed by 1 base and V by 5 bases; bases with no gene match: 0. The CDR3 runs to 14 residues. The germline V gene has CDR1 SGHTA and CDR2 FQGNSA.

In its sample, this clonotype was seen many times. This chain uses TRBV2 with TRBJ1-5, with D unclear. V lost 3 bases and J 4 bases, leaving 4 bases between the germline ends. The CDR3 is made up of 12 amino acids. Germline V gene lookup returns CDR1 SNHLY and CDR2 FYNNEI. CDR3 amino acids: CASSDHNQPQHF. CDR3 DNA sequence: TGTGCCAGCAGTGATCATAATCAGCCCCAGCATTTT.

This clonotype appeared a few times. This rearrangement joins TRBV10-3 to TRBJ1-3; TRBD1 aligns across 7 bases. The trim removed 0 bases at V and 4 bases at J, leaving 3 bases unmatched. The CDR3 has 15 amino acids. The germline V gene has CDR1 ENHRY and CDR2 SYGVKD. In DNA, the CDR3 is TGTGCCATCAGTGAGTCGACAGGGCCAGGAAACACCATATATTTT. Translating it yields CAISESTGPGNTIYF.

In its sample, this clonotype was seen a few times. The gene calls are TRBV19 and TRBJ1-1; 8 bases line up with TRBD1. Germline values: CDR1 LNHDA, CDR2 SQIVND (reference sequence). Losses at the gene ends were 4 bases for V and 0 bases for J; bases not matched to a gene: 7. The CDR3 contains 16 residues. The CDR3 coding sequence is TGTGCCAGTAGTACCTCGTTGACAGGGGTGAACACTGAAGCTTTCTTT. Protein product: CASSTSLTGVNTEAFF.

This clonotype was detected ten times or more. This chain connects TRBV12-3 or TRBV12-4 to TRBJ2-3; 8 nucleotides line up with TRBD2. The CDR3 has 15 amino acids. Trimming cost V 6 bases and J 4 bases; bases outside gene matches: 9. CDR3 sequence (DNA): TGTGCCAGCAGGGGCCGTCGGGAGGGCTCAGATACGCAGTATTTT. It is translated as CASRGRREGSDTQYF.

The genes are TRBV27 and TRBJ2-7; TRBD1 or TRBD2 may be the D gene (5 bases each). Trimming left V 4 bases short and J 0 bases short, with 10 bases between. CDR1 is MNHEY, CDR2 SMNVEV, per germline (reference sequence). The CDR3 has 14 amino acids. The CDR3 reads CASSYWGSSYEQYF. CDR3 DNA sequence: TGTGCCAGCAGTTATTGGGGGAGCTCCTACGAGCAGTACTTC.

The chain's CDR3 is CAISSPGQSYNEQFF. Here the CDR3 DNA reads TGTGCCATCAGTTCCCCGGGACAGTCCTACAATGAGCAGTTCTTC. The gene calls are TRBV10-3 and TRBJ2-1; 7 bases agree with TRBD1. The germline V gene encodes CDR1 ENHRY and CDR2 SYGVKD. Trimming cost V 5 bases and J 1 base; bases outside gene matches: 5. This CDR3 contains 15 residues.

The CDR3 loop is CASSDGAGGDVGELFF. The CDR3 DNA is TGTGCCAGCAGTGATGGAGCGGGGGGGGATGTGGGGGAGCTGTTTTTT. V gene TRBV2 combines with J gene TRBJ2-2, with 10 nucleotides matching TRBD2. V lost 3 bases, J lost 8 bases, and 9 bases stayed unmatched. Germline assignment: CDR1 SNHLY and CDR2 FYNNEI. This CDR3 region has 16 residues.

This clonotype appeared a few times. The DNA for the CDR3 is TGTGCCAGCTCACTTGGACAGGGGAGCACCGGGGAGCTGTTTTTT. Amino acid sequence: CASSLGQGSTGELFF. The gene calls are TRBV18 and TRBJ2-2, with 9 bases aligning to TRBD1. CDR3 size: 15 residues. The J segment lost 4 bases and the V segment lost 4 bases, leaving 4 bases of the junction unmatched. Germline CDR1 is KGHSH and CDR2 is LQKENI.

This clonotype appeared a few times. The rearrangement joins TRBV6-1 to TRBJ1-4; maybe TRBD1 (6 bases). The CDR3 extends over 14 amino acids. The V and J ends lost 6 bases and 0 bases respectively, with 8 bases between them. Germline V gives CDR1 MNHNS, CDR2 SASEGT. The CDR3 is CASSGQPTNEKLFF. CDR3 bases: TGTGCCAGCAGCGGACAGCCAACTAATGAAAAACTGTTTTTT.

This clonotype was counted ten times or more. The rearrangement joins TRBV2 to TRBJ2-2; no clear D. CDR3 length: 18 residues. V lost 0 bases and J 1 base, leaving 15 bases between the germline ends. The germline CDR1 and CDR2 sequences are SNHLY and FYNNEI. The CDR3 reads CASSEAGPSTMNTGELFF. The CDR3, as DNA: TGTGCCAGCAGTGAAGCCGGACCGAGCACAATGAACACCGGGGAGCTGTTTTTT.

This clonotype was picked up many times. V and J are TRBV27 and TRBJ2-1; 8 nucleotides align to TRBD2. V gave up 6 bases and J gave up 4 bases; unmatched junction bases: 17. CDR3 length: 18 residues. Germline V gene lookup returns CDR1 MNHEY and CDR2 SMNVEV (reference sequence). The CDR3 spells CASSPGTGRGADYNEQFF. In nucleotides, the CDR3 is TGTGCCAGCAGCCCGGGAACAGGGCGGGGGGCCGATTACAATGAGCAGTTCTTC.

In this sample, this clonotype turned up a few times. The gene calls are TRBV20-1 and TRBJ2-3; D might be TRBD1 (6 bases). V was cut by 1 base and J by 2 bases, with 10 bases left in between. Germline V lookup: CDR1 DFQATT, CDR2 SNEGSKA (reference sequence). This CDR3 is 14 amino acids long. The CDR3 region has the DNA TGCAGTGCTAGAGGAGGGGACAACACAGATACGCAGTATTTT. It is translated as CSARGGDNTDTQYF.

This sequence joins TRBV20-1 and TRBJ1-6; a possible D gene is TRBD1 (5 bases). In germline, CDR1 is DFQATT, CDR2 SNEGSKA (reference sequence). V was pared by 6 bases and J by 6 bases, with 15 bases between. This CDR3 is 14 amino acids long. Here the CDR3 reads CSAPRDGRNSPLHF. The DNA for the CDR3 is TGCAGTGCCCCGCGGGACGGTCGTAATTCACCCCTCCACTTT.

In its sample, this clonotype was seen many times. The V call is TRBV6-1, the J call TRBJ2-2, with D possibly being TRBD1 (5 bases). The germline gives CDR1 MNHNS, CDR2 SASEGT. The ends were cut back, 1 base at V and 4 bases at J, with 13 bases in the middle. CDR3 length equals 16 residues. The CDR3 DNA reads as TGTGCCAGCAGTGAAGGGGTGACAGTGGTCACCGGGGAGCTGTTTTTT. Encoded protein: CASSEGVTVVTGELFF.

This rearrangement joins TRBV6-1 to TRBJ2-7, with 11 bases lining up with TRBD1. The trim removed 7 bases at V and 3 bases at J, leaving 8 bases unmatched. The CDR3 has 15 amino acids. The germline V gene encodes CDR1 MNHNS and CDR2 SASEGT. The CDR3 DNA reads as TGTGCCAGCACGGCCGACGGGACAGGGGGCTACGAGCAGTACTTC. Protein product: CASTADGTGGYEQYF.

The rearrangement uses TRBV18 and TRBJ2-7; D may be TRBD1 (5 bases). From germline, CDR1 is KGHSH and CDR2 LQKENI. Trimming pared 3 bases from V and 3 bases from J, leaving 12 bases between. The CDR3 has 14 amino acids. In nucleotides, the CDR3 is TGTGCCAGCTCACCCCCGACAGTTGACTACGAGCAGTACTTC. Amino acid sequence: CASSPPTVDYEQYF.

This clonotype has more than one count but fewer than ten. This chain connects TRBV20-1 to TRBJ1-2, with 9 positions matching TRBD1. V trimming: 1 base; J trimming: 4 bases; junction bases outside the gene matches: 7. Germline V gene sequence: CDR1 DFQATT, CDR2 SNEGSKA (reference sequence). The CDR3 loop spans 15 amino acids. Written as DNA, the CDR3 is TGCAGTGCTAGAGTGACAGGGGGTGACGGCTATGGCTACACCTTC. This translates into CSARVTGGDGYGYTF.

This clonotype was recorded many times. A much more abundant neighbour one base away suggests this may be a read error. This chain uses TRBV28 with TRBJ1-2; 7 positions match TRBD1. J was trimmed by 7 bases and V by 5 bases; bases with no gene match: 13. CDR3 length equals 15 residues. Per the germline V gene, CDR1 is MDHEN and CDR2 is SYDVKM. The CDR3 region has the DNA TGTGCCAGCAGTGTTCCCTTCGAACAGGGGCTTGGCTACACCTTC. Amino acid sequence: CASSVPFEQGLGYTF.

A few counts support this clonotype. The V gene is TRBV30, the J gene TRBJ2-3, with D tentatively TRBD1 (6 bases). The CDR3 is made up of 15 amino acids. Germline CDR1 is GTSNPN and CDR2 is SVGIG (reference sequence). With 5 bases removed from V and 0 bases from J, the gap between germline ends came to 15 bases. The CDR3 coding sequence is TGTGCCTGGGGCCATTGGGACATTAGCACAGATACGCAGTATTTT. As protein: CAWGHWDISTDTQYF.